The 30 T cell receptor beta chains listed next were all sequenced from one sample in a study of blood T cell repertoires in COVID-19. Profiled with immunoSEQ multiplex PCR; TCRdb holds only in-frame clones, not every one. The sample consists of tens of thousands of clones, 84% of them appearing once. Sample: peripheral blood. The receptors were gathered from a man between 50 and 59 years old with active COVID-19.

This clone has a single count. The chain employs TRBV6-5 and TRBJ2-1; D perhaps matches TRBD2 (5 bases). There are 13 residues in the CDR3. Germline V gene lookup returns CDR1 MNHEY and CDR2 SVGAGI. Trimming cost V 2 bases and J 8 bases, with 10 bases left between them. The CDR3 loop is CASSYGSGDEQFF. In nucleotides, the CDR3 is TGTGCCAGCAGTTACGGGAGTGGCGATGAGCAGTTCTTC.

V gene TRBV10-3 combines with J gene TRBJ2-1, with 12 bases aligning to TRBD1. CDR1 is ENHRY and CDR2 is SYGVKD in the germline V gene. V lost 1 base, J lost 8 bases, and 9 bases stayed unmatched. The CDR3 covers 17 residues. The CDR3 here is CAISEFLSGQGAHEQFF. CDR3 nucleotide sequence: TGTGCCATCAGTGAGTTTTTATCGGGACAGGGGGCTCATGAGCAGTTCTTC.

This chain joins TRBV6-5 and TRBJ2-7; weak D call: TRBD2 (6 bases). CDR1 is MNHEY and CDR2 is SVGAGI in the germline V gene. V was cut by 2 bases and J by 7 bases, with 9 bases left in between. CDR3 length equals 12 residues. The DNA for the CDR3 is TGTGCCAGCAGTTACCGGGGGAGTGAGCAGTACTTC. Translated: CASSYRGSEQYF.

The DNA for the CDR3 is TGTGCCAGCAGCCAACAAGAGACCCAGTACTTC. This codes for CASSQQETQYF. The V and J genes are TRBV7-9 and TRBJ2-5; D remains ambiguous. There are 11 residues in the CDR3. With 5 bases removed from V and 2 bases from J, the gap between germline ends came to 3 bases. The V gene's germline CDR1 is SEHNR and CDR2 FQNEAQ (reference sequence).

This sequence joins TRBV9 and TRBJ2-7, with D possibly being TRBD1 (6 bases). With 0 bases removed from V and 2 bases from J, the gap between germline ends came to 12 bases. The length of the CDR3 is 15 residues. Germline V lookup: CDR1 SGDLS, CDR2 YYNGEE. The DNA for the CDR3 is TGTGCCAGCAGCGTAGCGGGGCAGGGGACCTACGAGCAGTACTTC. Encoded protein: CASSVAGQGTYEQYF.

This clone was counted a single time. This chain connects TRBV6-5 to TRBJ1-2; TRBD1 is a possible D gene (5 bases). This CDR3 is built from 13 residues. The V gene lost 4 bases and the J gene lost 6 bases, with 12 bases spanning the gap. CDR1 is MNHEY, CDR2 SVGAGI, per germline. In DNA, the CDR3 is TGTGCCAGCAGTTCCGCCCGACAGCATGGCTACACCTTC. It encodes CASSSARQHGYTF.

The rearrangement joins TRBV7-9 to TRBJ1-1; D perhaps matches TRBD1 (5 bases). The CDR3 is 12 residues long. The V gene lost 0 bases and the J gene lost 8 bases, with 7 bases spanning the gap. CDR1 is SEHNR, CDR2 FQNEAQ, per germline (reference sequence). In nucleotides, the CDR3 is TGTGCCAGCAGCTTAGCCGACAGCGAAGCTTTCTTT. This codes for CASSLADSEAFF.

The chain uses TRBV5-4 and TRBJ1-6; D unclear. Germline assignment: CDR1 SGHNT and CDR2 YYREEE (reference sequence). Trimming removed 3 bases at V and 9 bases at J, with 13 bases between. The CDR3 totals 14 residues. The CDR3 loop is CASSSPGVGSPLHF. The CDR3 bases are TGTGCCAGCAGCTCTCCGGGAGTTGGTTCACCCCTCCACTTT.

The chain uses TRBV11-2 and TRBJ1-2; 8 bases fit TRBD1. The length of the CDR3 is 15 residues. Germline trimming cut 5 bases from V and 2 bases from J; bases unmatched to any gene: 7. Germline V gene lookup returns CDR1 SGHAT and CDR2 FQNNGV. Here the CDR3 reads CASSVRTGSNYGYTF. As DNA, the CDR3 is TGTGCCAGCAGCGTCCGGACAGGGAGCAACTATGGCTACACCTTC.

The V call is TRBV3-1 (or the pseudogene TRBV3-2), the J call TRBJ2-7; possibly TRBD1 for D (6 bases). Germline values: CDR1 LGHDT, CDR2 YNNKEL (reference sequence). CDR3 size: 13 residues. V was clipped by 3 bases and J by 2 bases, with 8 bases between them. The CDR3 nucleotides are TGTGCCAGCAGCCATAACAGGGCCTACGAGCAGTACTTC. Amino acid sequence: CASSHNRAYEQYF.

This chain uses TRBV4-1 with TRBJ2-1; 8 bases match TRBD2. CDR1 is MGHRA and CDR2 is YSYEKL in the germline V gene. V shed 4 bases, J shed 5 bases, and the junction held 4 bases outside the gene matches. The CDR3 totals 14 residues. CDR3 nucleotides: TGCGCCAGCAGCCCGGGACTAGGACACAATGAGCAGTTCTTC. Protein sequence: CASSPGLGHNEQFF.

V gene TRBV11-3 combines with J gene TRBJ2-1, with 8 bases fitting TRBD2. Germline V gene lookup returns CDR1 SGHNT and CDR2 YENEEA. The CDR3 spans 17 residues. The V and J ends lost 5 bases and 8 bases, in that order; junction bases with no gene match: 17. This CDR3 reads CASSGRGGGSPVDEQFF. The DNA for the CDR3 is TGTGCCAGCAGCGGGAGGGGCGGGGGGTCCCCTGTGGATGAGCAGTTCTTC.

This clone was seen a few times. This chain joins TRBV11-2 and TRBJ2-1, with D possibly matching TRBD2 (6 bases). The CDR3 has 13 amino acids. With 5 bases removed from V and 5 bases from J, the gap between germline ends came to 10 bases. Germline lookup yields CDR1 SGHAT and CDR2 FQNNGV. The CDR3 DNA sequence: TGTGCCAGCAGCCCCCGGGGGAACAATGAGCAGTTCTTC. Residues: CASSPRGNNEQFF.

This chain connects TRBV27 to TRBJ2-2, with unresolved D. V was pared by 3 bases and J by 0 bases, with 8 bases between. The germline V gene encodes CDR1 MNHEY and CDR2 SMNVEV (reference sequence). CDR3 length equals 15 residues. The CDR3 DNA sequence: TGTGCCAGCAGTTTGGGCAGTCCGAACACCGGGGAGCTGTTTTTT. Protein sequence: CASSLGSPNTGELFF.

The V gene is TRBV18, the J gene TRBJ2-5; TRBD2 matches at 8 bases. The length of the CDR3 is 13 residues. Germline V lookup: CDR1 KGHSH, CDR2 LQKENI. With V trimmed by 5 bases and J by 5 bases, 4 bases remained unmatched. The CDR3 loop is CASSSRLAETQYF. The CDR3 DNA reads TGTGCCAGCTCATCTCGACTAGCGGAGACCCAGTACTTC.

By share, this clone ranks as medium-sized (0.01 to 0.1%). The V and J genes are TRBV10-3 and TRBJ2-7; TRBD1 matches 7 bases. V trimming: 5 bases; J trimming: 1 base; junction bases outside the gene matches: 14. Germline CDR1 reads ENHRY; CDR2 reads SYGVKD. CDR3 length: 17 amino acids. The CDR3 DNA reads TGTGCCATCAGTCACCCTCCGACGACAGGGCTTTCCTACGAGCAGTACTTC. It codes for CAISHPPTTGLSYEQYF.

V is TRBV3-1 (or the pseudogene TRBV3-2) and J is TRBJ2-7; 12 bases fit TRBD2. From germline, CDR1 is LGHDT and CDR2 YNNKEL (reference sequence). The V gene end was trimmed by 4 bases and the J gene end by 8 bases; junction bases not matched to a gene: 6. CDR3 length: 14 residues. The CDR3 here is CASSPSSGGAKQYF. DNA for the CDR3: TGTGCCAGCAGCCCCTCTAGCGGGGGGGCCAAGCAGTACTTC.

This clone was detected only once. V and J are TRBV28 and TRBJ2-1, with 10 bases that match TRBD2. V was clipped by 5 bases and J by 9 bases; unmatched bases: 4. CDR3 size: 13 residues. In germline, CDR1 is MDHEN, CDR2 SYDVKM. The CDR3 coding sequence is TGTGCCAGCAGTAGCGGGGGGGCTGGTGAGCAGTTCTTC. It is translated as CASSSGGAGEQFF.

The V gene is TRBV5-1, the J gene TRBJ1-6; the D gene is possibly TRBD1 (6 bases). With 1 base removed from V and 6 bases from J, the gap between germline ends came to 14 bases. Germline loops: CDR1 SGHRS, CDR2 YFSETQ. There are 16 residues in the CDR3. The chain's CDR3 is CASSLRGAAPNSPLHF. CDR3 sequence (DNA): TGCGCCAGCAGCTTGCGGGGGGCGGCACCTAATTCACCCCTCCACTTT.

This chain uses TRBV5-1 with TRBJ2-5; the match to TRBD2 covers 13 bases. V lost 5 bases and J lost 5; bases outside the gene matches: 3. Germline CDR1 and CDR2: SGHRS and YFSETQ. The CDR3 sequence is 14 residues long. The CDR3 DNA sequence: TGCGCCAGCAGAACTAGCGGGGGGGCGGAGACCCAGTACTTC. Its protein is CASRTSGGAETQYF.

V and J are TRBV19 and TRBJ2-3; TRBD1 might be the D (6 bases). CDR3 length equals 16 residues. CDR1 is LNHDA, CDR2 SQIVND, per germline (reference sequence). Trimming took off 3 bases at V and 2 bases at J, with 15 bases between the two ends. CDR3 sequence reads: CASSIYPGHHTDTQYF. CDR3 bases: TGTGCCAGTAGTATCTACCCGGGACACCACACAGATACGCAGTATTTT.

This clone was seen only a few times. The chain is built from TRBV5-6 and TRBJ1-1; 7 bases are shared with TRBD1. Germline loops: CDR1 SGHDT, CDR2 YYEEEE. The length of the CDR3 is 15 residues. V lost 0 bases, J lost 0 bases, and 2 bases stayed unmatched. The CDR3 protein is CASSLGGQLNTEAFF. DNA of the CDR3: TGTGCCAGCAGCTTGGGGGGACAGCTGAACACTGAAGCTTTCTTT. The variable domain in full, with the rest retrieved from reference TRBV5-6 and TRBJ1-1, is DAGVTQSPTHLIKTRGQQVTLRCSPKSGHDTVSWYQQALGQGPQFIFQYYEEEERQRGNFPDRFSGHQFPNYSSELNVNALLLGDSALYLCASSLGGQLNTEAFFGQGTRLTVV.

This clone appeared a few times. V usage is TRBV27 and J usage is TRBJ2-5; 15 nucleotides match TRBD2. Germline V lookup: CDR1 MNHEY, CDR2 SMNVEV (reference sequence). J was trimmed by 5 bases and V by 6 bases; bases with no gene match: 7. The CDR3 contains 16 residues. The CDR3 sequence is CASRIGTSGGRETQYF. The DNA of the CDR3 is TGTGCCAGCAGGATCGGGACTAGCGGGGGGCGGGAGACCCAGTACTTC.

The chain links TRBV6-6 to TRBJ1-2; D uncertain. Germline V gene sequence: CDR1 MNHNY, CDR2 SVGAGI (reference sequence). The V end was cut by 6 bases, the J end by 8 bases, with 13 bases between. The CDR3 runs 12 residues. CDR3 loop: CASSQGRGGYTF. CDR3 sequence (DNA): TGTGCCAGCAGCCAAGGACGAGGGGGCTACACCTTC.

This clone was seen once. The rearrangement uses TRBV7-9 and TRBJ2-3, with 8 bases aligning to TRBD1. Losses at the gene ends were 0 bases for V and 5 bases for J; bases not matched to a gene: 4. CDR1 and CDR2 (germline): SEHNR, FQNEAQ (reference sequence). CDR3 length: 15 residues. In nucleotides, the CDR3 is TGTGCCAGCAGCTTAGCTACAGGGGGAGGAGATACGCAGTATTTT. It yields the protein CASSLATGGGDTQYF.

In DNA form, the CDR3 reads TGTGCCAGCAGCCAAAGGACTAGCGGGATCAATGAGCAGTTCTTC. Translated: CASSQRTSGINEQFF. The chain uses TRBV3-1 (or the pseudogene TRBV3-2) and TRBJ2-1; 12 bases align to TRBD2. The CDR3 length is 15 residues. Trimming removed 2 bases from V and 6 bases from J; junction bases left unmatched: 2. Germline lookup yields CDR1 LGHDT and CDR2 YNNKEL (reference sequence).

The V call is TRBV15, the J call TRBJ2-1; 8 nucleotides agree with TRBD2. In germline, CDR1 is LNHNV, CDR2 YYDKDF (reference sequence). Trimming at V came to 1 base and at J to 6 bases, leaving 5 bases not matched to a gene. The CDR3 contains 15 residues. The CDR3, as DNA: TGTGCCACCAGCAGAGTCAACGGGGGGGTCAATGAGCAGTTCTTC. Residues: CATSRVNGGVNEQFF. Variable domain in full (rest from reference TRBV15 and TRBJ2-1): DAMVIQNPRYQVTQFGKPVTLSCSQTLNHNVMYWYQQKSSQAPKLLFHYYDKDFNNEADTPDNFQSRRPNTSFCFLDIRSPGLGDTAMYLCATSRVNGGVNEQFFGPGTRLTVL.

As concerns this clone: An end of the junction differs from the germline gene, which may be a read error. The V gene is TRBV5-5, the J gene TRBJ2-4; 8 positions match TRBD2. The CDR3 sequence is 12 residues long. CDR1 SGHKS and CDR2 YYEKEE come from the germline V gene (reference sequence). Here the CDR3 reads CASSSNELAVDF. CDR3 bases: TGTGCCAGCTCCTCGAACGAACTAGCGGTGGACTTC.

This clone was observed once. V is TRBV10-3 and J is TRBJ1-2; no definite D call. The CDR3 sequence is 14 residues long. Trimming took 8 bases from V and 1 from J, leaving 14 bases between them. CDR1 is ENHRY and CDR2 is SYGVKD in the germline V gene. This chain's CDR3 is CAIGTGTYNYGYTF. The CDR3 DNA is TGTGCCATCGGTACGGGTACCTATAACTATGGCTACACCTTC.

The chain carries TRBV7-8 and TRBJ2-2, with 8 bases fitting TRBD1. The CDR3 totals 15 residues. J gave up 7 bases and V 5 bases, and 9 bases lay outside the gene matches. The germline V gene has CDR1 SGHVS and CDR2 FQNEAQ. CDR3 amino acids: CASSAGTGLFGELFF. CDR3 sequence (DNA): TGTGCCAGCAGCGCCGGGACAGGCCTGTTCGGGGAGCTGTTTTTT.